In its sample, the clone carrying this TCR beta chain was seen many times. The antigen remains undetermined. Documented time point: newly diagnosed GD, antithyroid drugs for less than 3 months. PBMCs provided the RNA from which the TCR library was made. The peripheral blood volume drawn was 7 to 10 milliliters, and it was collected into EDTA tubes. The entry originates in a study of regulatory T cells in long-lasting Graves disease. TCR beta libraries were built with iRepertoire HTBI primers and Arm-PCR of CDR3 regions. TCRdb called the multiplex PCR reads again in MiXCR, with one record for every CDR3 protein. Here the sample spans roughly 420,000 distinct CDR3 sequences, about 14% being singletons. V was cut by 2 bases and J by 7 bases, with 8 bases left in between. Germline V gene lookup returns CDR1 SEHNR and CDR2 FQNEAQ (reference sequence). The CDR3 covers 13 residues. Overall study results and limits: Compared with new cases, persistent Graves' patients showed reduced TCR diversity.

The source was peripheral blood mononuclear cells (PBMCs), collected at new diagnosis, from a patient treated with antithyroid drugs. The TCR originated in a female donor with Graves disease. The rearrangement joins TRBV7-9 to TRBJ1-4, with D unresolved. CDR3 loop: CASSLFGSEKLFF. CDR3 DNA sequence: TGTGCCAGCAGCTTATTCGGGTCTGAAAAACTGTTTTTT.